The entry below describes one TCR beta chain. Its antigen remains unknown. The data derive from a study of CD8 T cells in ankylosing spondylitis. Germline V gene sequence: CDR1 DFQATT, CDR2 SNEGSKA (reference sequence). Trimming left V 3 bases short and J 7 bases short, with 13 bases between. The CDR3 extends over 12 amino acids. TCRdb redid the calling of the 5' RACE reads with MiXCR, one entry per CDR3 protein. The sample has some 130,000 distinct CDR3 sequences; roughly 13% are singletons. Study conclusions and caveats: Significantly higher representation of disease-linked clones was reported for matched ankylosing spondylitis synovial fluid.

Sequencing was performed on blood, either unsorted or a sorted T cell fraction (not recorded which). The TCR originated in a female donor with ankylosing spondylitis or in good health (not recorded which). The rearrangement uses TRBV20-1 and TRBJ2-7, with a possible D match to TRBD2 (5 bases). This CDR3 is CSASQATGEQYF. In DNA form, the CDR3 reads TGCAGTGCTAGTCAGGCAACGGGAGAGCAGTACTTC.